The 15 T cell receptor beta chains below were found in one sample sequenced in a study of shared clonotypes between healthy human individuals. Repertoires were generated with immunoSEQ multiplex PCR, while TCRdb's copy carries only in-frame clones and drops some. The sample shows 650,000 to 700,000 clones, 90% of them seen only once. Sequencing was performed on memory CD8+ T cells from PBMCs. As to subset: CD45RO+ cells pooled with CCR7-negative TemRA cells. Every receptor here comes from a man aged 18 to 29 in good health. Some clones in this sample may be carry-over from other donors' samples.

V is TRBV7-6 and J is TRBJ1-2, with a weak D call TRBD1 (6 bases). CDR1 is SGHVS, CDR2 FNYEAQ, per germline. CDR3 size: 13 residues. Trimming shortened V by 5 bases and J by 1 base, and 8 bases separated the two germline ends. CDR3 in DNA: TGTGCCAGCAGCCAGGGGTATAACTATGGCTACACCTTC. Protein: CASSQGYNYGYTF.

This chain links TRBV7-6 with TRBJ2-3; tentatively, D is TRBD1 (5 bases). The germline V gene has CDR1 SGHVS and CDR2 FNYEAQ. V was clipped by 5 bases and J by 3 bases, with 15 bases between them. This CDR3 spans 15 amino acids. The CDR3: CASSPSGRVTDTQYF. Written as DNA, the CDR3 is TGTGCCAGCAGCCCTAGTGGCAGGGTGACAGATACGCAGTATTTT. The whole variable domain, remainder taken from reference TRBV7-6 and TRBJ2-3, is GAGVSQSPRYKVTKRGQDVALRCDPISGHVSLYWYRQALGQGPEFLTYFNYEAQQDKSGLPNDRFSAERPEGSISTLTIQRTEQRDSAMYRCASSPSGRVTDTQYFGPGTRLTVL.

The V gene is TRBV28, the J gene TRBJ2-5; no definite D call. TRBJ2-7 matches the DNA end more closely, so the J call is doubtful. The CDR3 runs to 15 residues. The V gene's germline CDR1 is MDHEN and CDR2 SYDVKM. CDR3 in amino acids: CASSPSDALPPEQYF. For the CDR3, the DNA is TGTGCCAGCAGTCCTTCAGACGCGCTTCCCCCCGAGCAGTACTTC.

This chain links TRBV29-1 with TRBJ2-7, with TRBD1 identical over 9 bases. Germline V gene data show CDR1 as SQVTM and CDR2 as ANQGSEA. This CDR3 contains 16 residues. The V and J ends lost 0 bases and 4 bases, in that order; junction bases with no gene match: 10. The CDR3 DNA follows: TGCAGCGTTGAAGAGGGGTCGGGGACAGGGCGGTACGAGCAGTACTTC. It translates to CSVEEGSGTGRYEQYF.

The V and J genes are TRBV19 and TRBJ1-2; D call uncertain. V lost 3 bases, J lost 5 bases, and 10 bases lay in between. The CDR3 consists of 13 residues. Germline values: CDR1 LNHDA, CDR2 SQIVND (reference sequence). CDR3 sequence reads: CASSIAQRYGYTF. The CDR3 DNA reads TGTGCCAGTAGTATCGCACAGAGGTATGGCTACACCTTC.

V and J are TRBV7-9 and TRBJ2-7, with 8 bases aligning to TRBD1. This CDR3 contains 15 residues. Germline CDR1 reads SEHNR; CDR2 reads FQNEAQ (reference sequence). V was pared by 6 bases and J by 5 bases, with 12 bases of the junction left unmatched. CDR3 sequence (DNA): TGTGCCAGCAGGCCTTGGGGGGACAGGATGGACGAGCAGTACTTC. It encodes CASRPWGDRMDEQYF.

The chain recombines TRBV4-3 with TRBJ2-7; 7 bases align to TRBD1. V dropped 2 bases and J dropped 5; count of bases not matched to a gene: 12. The CDR3 spans 16 residues. Germline CDR1 and CDR2: LGHNA and YSLEER. CDR3 coding DNA: TGCGCCAGCAGCCAATCCCCCCGGGACAGAACCCACGAGCAGTACTTC. Encoded protein: CASSQSPRDRTHEQYF.

The J gene is TRBJ2-3, the V gene TRBV27; the D gene is possibly TRBD2 (6 bases). V gave up 2 bases and J gave up 1 base, with 13 bases separating them. Germline values: CDR1 MNHEY, CDR2 SMNVEV (reference sequence). The CDR3 has 16 amino acids. CDR3: CASSLLLAKGTDTQYF. The CDR3 nucleotides read TGTGCCAGCAGTTTACTTCTAGCGAAAGGCACAGATACGCAGTATTTT.

The chain combines TRBV4-1 with TRBJ2-7; 8 bases are a match to TRBD1. The trim removed 4 bases at V and 1 base at J, leaving 3 bases unmatched. The V gene's germline CDR1 is MGHRA and CDR2 YSYEKL. The CDR3 length is 14 residues. For the CDR3, the DNA is TGCGCCAGCAGCCCCAGGGGGCAATCCTACGAGCAGTACTTC. This sequence encodes CASSPRGQSYEQYF.

The rearrangement links TRBV27 to TRBJ1-1, with D uncertain. The CDR3 runs 12 residues. Trimming pared 6 bases from V and 7 bases from J, leaving 12 bases between. Germline V gene data show CDR1 as MNHEY and CDR2 as SMNVEV (reference sequence). This CDR3 reads CASSPGVGEAFF. The CDR3 coding sequence is TGTGCCAGCAGCCCTGGAGTGGGTGAAGCTTTCTTT.

CDR3 sequence reads: CASSLSPRPSSYNEQFF. The DNA of the CDR3 is TGTGCCAGCAGTTTATCCCCTCGACCGAGCTCCTACAATGAGCAGTTCTTC. This sequence joins TRBV27 and TRBJ2-1; D not certain. Between the trimmed V and J ends, which lost 0 bases and 0 bases, there was a span of 12 bases. Germline V lookup: CDR1 MNHEY, CDR2 SMNVEV (reference sequence). The CDR3 contains 17 residues.

The J gene is TRBJ2-1, the V gene TRBV27; 9 nucleotides line up with TRBD2. Germline loops: CDR1 MNHEY, CDR2 SMNVEV (reference sequence). Trimming at V came to 0 bases and at J to 8 bases, leaving 11 bases not matched to a gene. The length of the CDR3 is 17 residues. CDR3 residues: CASSLSFRLAGIDEQFF. CDR3 DNA sequence: TGTGCCAGCAGTTTATCTTTTCGGCTAGCGGGAATCGATGAGCAGTTCTTC.

The genes are TRBV7-9 and TRBJ1-2; D is ambiguous. Germline V gene lookup returns CDR1 SEHNR and CDR2 FQNEAQ (reference sequence). The CDR3 consists of 14 residues. Trimming pared 4 bases from V and 5 bases from J, leaving 14 bases between. Here the CDR3 DNA reads TGTGCCAGCAGCTATACGGAGGGCCCGTATGGCTACACCTTC. Translation gives CASSYTEGPYGYTF.

This chain connects TRBV2 to TRBJ1-1; 7 positions match TRBD1. The junction had 2 bases not matched to a gene; V was cut back by 5 bases and J by 8 bases. CDR1 and CDR2 (germline): SNHLY, FYNNEI. The CDR3 has 11 residues. Here the CDR3 DNA reads TGTGCCAGCAGTCAGACAGGGGAAGCTTTCTTT. This sequence encodes CASSQTGEAFF.

The rearrangement links TRBV6-5 to TRBJ2-5; 8 nucleotides align to TRBD1. V was clipped by 5 bases and J by 5 bases; unmatched bases: 10. The germline CDR1 and CDR2 sequences are MNHEY and SVGAGI. This CDR3 spans 15 amino acids. The CDR3 reads CASSTRTGLLETQYF. CDR3 in DNA: TGTGCCAGCAGTACACGGACAGGGTTGTTGGAGACCCAGTACTTC.